This T cell receptor beta chain came from a study of cytomegalovirus exposure and HLA in healthy donors. General study findings and limits: DRB1 showed the most TCR associations and HLA-C the fewest in a later analysis, as rates varied by HLA locus. One cluster of highly shared sequence variants probably arose as a sequencing artifact. What a later analysis reportedly showed was that an Asian-associated ancestry cluster had fewer N-insertions than the 666-donor mean.

PCR primers comprised 60 Vbeta and 13 Jbeta primers. Clones were read by immunoSEQ multiplex PCR, and TCRdb kept only the in-frame ones, dropping some. The sample lists roughly 150,000 clones, about 88% seen once, with around 2.6% in the top ten. A remark on this clone: Its specificity is unknown.

Between the trimmed V and J ends, which lost 3 bases and 10 bases, there was a span of 12 bases. Germline V gene lookup returns CDR1 MNHEY and CDR2 SVGAGI. This CDR3 contains 12 residues. Specimen: PBMCs. This receptor was taken from a man under 40 in good health and CMV-seropositive. This chain links TRBV6-5 with TRBJ1-2; possible D gene TRBD1, 6 bases. Here the CDR3 DNA reads TGTGCCAGCAGTTATGGGGGACACATCTACACCTTC. Translated, it gives CASSYGGHIYTF.